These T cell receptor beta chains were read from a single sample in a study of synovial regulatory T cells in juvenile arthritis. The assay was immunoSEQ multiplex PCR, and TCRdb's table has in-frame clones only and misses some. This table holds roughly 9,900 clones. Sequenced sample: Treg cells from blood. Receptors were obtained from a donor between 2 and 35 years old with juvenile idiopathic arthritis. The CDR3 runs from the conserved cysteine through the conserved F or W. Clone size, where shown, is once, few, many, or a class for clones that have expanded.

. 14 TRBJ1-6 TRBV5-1 CASSLGQGNSPLHF
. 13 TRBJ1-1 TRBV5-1 CASSGGVGTEAFF
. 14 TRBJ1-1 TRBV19 CASSIGRDRSEAFF
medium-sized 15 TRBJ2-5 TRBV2 CASSSPGHPVETQYF
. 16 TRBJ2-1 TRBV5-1 CASSLRSGGAHNEQFF
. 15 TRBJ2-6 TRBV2 CASKHGSSGANVLTF
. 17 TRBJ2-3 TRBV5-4 CASSYLAGGIPSDTQYF
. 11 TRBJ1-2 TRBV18 CASSPRITLTF
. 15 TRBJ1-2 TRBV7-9 CASSLWDGWGYGYTF
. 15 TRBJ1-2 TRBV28 CASRVEGTVNYGYTF
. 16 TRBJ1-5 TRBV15 CATSRFGGFGNQPQHF
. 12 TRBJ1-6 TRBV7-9 CASSLMGSPLHF
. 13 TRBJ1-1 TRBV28 CASRRVQNTEAFF
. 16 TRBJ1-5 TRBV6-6 CASSYSAGTSNQPQHF
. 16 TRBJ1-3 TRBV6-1 CASSDKGLLSGNTIYF
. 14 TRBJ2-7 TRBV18 CASSPPGRPYEQYF
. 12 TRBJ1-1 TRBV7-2 CASSLSRFEAFF